The T cell receptor beta chain under discussion was sequenced for a study of Ad26.COV2.S vaccination and SARS-CoV-2 variants (TCRdb year 2021). For context, the study as a whole: Donors in the vaccine arm were drawn from COV1001, a phase I-IIa trial of Ad26.COV2.S in healthy adults that was multicentre, randomized, double-blind and placebo-controlled. TCRbeta repertoire sequencing was used to assess the specificity and breadth of SARS-CoV-2-reactive T cell receptors after Ad26.COV2.S vaccination. A total of roughly 32 samples were included in the TCR-sequenced set, comprising around 19 Ad26.COV2.S vaccine recipients, 5 placebo recipients and 8 SARS-CoV-2 convalescent individuals. Trial participants were randomized into five groups of five: low-dose or high-dose Ad26.COV2.S given once or twice, or placebo on both occasions. Investigators did not know the trial group allocation while performing experiments and assessing outcomes. Ad26.COV2.S was administered intramuscularly at 5 x 10^10 or 1 x 10^11 viral particles, either as a single shot or as two shots given 56 days apart. General study outcomes and caveats: The study lacked the statistical power to compare responses across vaccine doses or regimens. Vaccine and placebo recipients had comparable non-spike TCR breadth, which fits with the vaccine containing only spike. Spike-specific TCR breadth was higher in Ad26.COV2.S recipients than in placebo recipients (P = 0.0014). Substantial breadth of spike-specific CD8+ and CD4+ T cell responses was reported after vaccination. The authors noted that total T cell responses may have been underestimated by the TCR breadth and depth analyses.

V gives up 7 bases and J gives up 0 bases, and the segment between their germline ends measures 12 bases. CDR1 and CDR2 were assigned from the germline V gene (reference sequence) as GTSNPN and SVGIG. From its cysteine to its phenylalanine, the CDR3 spans 13 amino acids. Only the CDR3 region is kept as DNA, spanning 39 bases read in frame from base 1. The immunoSEQ Assay was used to sequence TCRbeta CDR3 regions. After extraction, genomic DNA underwent amplification by bias-controlled multiplex PCR, followed by high-throughput sequencing. Processing in the source paper ran as follows. To quantify the absolute abundance of each unique TCRbeta CDR3 region, sequences were collapsed and filtered. T cell fraction was estimated by normalizing TCRbeta template counts to usable DNA, which was measured by amplifying reference genes present in all nucleated cells. Repertoire TCRs were annotated as SARS-CoV-2-specific by exact matching of V gene, CDR3 amino acid sequence and J gene to a known reactive TCR set. The reference SARS-CoV-2 TCR set was obtained from MIRA and was filtered for enrichment in COVID-19-positive ImmuneCODE repertoires, whereby public or cross-reactive TCRs were removed. Using the MIRA antigens, annotated TCRs were further analysed by specific ORF or by position within an ORF. Breadth was defined as the number of annotated unique rearrangements divided by the total number of unique productive rearrangements, and depth was defined as the summed frequency of the annotated unique rearrangements. Group comparisons of TCR breadth used two-sided Wilcoxon rank-sum tests. TCRdb took this table from immuneACCESS and kept in-frame rearrangements with V and J called. Such tables lack part of the clones; where checked against another copy, unresolved V genes explain under half of the gap, and the rest is unexplained. V, J and clone size are those of that table, while D and trimming were read from the DNA. This sample lists 440,000 or so clones; nearly 90% were detected once. Of the sample, 1.7% falls within the top ten clones.

This specimen's treatment or condition label, per the study, means: around 19 received Ad26.COV2.S at low or high dose, single or two shots; 5 received placebo; per-sample allocation not given. Repertoires of vaccine and placebo recipients were sequenced from samples collected on day 63 after the first injection. In Cohort 1b, 25 adults aged 18-55 years were enrolled at a single site in Boston, USA, between 29 July and 7 August 2020. Ad26.COV2.S consisted of a replication-incompetent adenovirus type 26 vector by which a prefusion-stabilized SARS-CoV-2 spike protein from the original Wuhan strain was expressed. Details on this clone: Its antigen remains unidentified. It has no much larger one-base neighbor in the sample; base qualities were not kept.

Sequenced material: peripheral blood, taken in a trial of Ad26.COV2.S vaccine versus placebo. This receptor chain uses TRBV30 and TRBJ1-1; TRBD1 is perhaps the D gene, given 5 matching bases. The sequence was obtained from a person aged 18 to 59 who received the Ad26.COV2.S COVID-19 vaccine or a placebo. The encoded CDR3 is CALRVGVNTEAFF. The base sequence is TGTGCCTTGCGTGTGGGGGTGAACACTGAAGCTTTCTTT.